These 30 T cell receptor beta chains came from one sample sequenced in a study of cytomegalovirus exposure and HLA in healthy donors. The PCR contained 60 Vbeta and 13 Jbeta primers. Assay: immunoSEQ multiplex PCR; the TCRdb copy retains only in-frame clones and omits some. The sample yields 200,000 or so clones, of which the top ten take up 1.1%. Sequences were obtained from PBMCs. The receptors originated from a girl between 2 and 10 years old in good health and CMV-seropositive.

The chain links TRBV5-1 to TRBJ2-6; tentatively, D is TRBD1 (6 bases). Germline V gene sequence: CDR1 SGHRS, CDR2 YFSETQ. This CDR3 is built from 14 residues. The V end was cut by 3 bases, the J end by 2 bases, with 6 bases between. As DNA, the CDR3 is TGCGCCAGCAGCTCAGGGGCTGGGGCCAACGTCCTGACTTTC. Its translation: CASSSGAGANVLTF. The variable domain in full, completed from reference TRBV5-1 and TRBJ2-6, reads KAGVTQTPRYLIKTRGQQVTLSCSPISGHRSVSWYQQTPGQGLQFLFEYFSETQRNKGNFPGRFSGRQFSNSRSEMNVSTLELGDSALYLCASSSGAGANVLTFGAGSRLTVL.

The V and J genes are TRBV11-2 and TRBJ2-3, with 10 bases aligning to TRBD2. Germline V gene sequence: CDR1 SGHAT, CDR2 FQNNGV. After removal of 3 bases from V and 3 bases from J, the junction contained 6 bases not matched to a gene. The CDR3 runs 16 residues. CDR3 protein: CASSLFLAGGTDTQYF. The DNA for the CDR3 is TGTGCCAGCAGCTTGTTTTTAGCGGGGGGTACAGATACGCAGTATTTT.

This chain links TRBV5-1 with TRBJ2-7, with D possibly matching TRBD1 (6 bases). The V end was cut by 6 bases, the J end by 5 bases, with 18 bases between. The CDR3 extends over 14 amino acids. The germline gives CDR1 SGHRS, CDR2 YFSETQ. CDR3 loop: CASKDRQGNNEQYF. CDR3 nucleotides: TGCGCCAGCAAAGACAGGCAGGGGAATAACGAGCAGTACTTC.

The chain couples TRBV7-9 to TRBJ2-1; weak D call: TRBD2 (8 bases). Germline values: CDR1 SEHNR, CDR2 FQNEAQ (reference sequence). The V gene lost 2 bases and the J gene lost 4 bases, with 15 bases spanning the gap. The CDR3 totals 16 residues. CDR3 sequence (DNA): TGTGCCAGCAGCTTAAGGGACAGCGGGGGATACAATGAGCAGTTCTTC. Its protein is CASSLRDSGGYNEQFF.

The chain carries TRBV23-1 and TRBJ2-7; 7 positions agree with TRBD1. TRBV23-1 is an ORF; its function is uncertain. This CDR3 has 14 residues. V lost 5 bases to trimming and J lost 6 bases; unmatched junction nucleotides: 10. The CDR3 protein is CASSRRDRVSEQYF. The CDR3 nucleotides are TGCGCCAGCAGTAGGCGAGACAGGGTTTCCGAGCAGTACTTC.

The chain joins TRBV5-4 to TRBJ2-3; D is undetermined. V lost 5 bases and J lost 5, with 15 bases in between. There are 14 residues in the CDR3. Germline V gene data show CDR1 as SGHNT and CDR2 as YYREEE (reference sequence). The CDR3 DNA reads TGTGCCAGCAGTAATCCCCAGGCCCTAGATACGCAGTATTTT. This codes for CASSNPQALDTQYF.

V is TRBV28 and J is TRBJ2-1; 7 positions match TRBD1. Trimming took 6 bases from V and 3 from J; bases not matched to a gene: 11. Germline CDR1 reads MDHEN; CDR2 reads SYDVKM. The length of the CDR3 is 16 residues. DNA for the CDR3: TGTGCCAGCAGCTCTGAGGGGGCGATCCGCTACAATGAGCAGTTCTTC. Protein product: CASSSEGAIRYNEQFF.

The genes are TRBV2 and TRBJ2-1; TRBD2 matches at 14 bases. Germline loops: CDR1 SNHLY, CDR2 FYNNEI. This CDR3 is built from 18 residues. V shed 4 bases, J shed 7 bases, and the junction held 12 bases outside the gene matches. CDR3 nucleotides: TGTGCCAGCAGTGGGACCACCGGGACTAGCGGGAGTCGGAATGAGCAGTTCTTC. This codes for CASSGTTGTSGSRNEQFF. Based on the CDR3 plus reference TRBV2 and TRBJ2-1, the full variable domain is EPEVTQTPSHQVTQMGQEVILRCVPISNHLYFYWYRQILGQKVEFLVSFYNNEISEKSEIFDDQFSVERPDGSNFTLKIRSTKLEDSAMYFCASSGTTGTSGSRNEQFFGPGTRLTVL.

V and J are TRBV28 and TRBJ2-1; maybe TRBD2 (5 bases). Germline assignment: CDR1 MDHEN and CDR2 SYDVKM. This CDR3 is built from 14 residues. Trimming cost V 1 base and J 7 bases, with 11 bases left between them. DNA of the CDR3: TGTGCCAGCAGTTTATCCAGCGGTAGGAATGAGCAGTTCTTC. Residues: CASSLSSGRNEQFF.

This chain joins TRBV25-1 and TRBJ2-1; maybe TRBD1 (6 bases). V lost 3 bases to trimming and J lost 4 bases, with 22 bases between them. The CDR3 consists of 18 residues. The germline V gene has CDR1 MGHDK and CDR2 SYGVNS. This CDR3 is CASSDLRQALFSYNEQFF. The DNA for the CDR3 is TGTGCCAGCAGTGACTTGAGACAGGCTTTATTTTCTTACAATGAGCAGTTCTTC.

The J gene is TRBJ2-5, the V gene TRBV14; unclear D gene. V was cut by 1 base and J by 4 bases, with 7 bases left in between. Germline lookup yields CDR1 SGHDN and CDR2 FVKESK. There are 13 residues in the CDR3. CDR3 protein: CASSQVVPETQYF. Written as DNA, the CDR3 is TGTGCCAGCAGCCAAGTAGTCCCAGAGACCCAGTACTTC.

J is TRBJ1-4 and V is TRBV7-9; 7 nucleotides match TRBD1. V was pared by 4 bases and J by 5 bases, with 4 bases of the junction left unmatched. Per germline, CDR1 SEHNR and CDR2 FQNEAQ (reference sequence). This CDR3 is 14 amino acids long. The CDR3 reads CASSWDSRNEKLFF. The CDR3 nucleotides read TGTGCCAGCAGCTGGGACAGTAGGAATGAAAAACTGTTTTTT.

This chain connects TRBV7-9 to TRBJ2-1; 9 nucleotides align to TRBD2. The germline gives CDR1 SEHNR, CDR2 FQNEAQ (reference sequence). The CDR3 totals 14 residues. J was trimmed by 5 bases and V by 5 bases; bases with no gene match: 4. CDR3 coding DNA: TGTGCCAGCAGCGCGACTAGCGGAGACAATGAGCAGTTCTTC. This encodes CASSATSGDNEQFF.

To note about this clone: Other DNA sequences of this sample code for an identical CDR3. This chain uses TRBV5-1 with TRBJ2-7; 7 bases are a match to TRBD2. CDR1 and CDR2 from the germline V gene are SGHRS and YFSETQ. The CDR3 sequence is 13 residues long. V lost 5 bases to trimming and J lost 2 bases; unmatched junction nucleotides: 4. As DNA, the CDR3 is TGCGCCAGCAGTCCTAGCGGTACCTACGAGCAGTACTTC. Translated, it gives CASSPSGTYEQYF.

The chain recombines TRBV29-1 with TRBJ2-1, with 7 bases that match TRBD2. CDR3 length equals 16 residues. Germline V lookup: CDR1 SQVTM, CDR2 ANQGSEA. J gave up 7 bases and V 4 bases, and 16 bases lay outside the gene matches. The CDR3 nucleotides are TGCAGCGTTGCGGGGGGATTACGGGACTCTTGGAATGAGCAGTTCTTC. As protein: CSVAGGLRDSWNEQFF.

J is TRBJ2-7 and V is TRBV4-1, with 9 bases aligning to TRBD1. CDR1 is MGHRA, CDR2 YSYEKL, per germline. After removal of 1 base from V and 5 bases from J, the junction contained 6 bases not matched to a gene. The CDR3 loop spans 15 amino acids. The CDR3 sequence is CASSQGDRDVDEQYF. CDR3 DNA: TGCGCCAGCAGCCAAGGGGACAGGGACGTCGACGAGCAGTACTTC.

V and J are TRBV28 and TRBJ2-1, with D possibly TRBD1 on 6 matching bases. The germline CDR1 and CDR2 sequences are MDHEN and SYDVKM. This CDR3 has 14 residues. Trimming removed 5 bases from V and 8 bases from J, with 16 bases in between. The CDR3 spells CASSTGTSFHEQFF. The CDR3 nucleotides are TGTGCCAGCAGTACAGGGACAAGTTTCCATGAGCAGTTCTTC.

The chain combines TRBV29-1 with TRBJ2-6, with D unclear. With 4 bases removed from V and 0 bases from J, the gap between germline ends came to 10 bases. The CDR3 has 15 amino acids. Germline values: CDR1 SQVTM, CDR2 ANQGSEA. This chain's CDR3 is CSVAERSSGANVLTF. The CDR3 region has the DNA TGCAGCGTTGCCGAACGGAGCTCTGGGGCCAACGTCCTGACTTTC.

The genes are TRBV6-5 and TRBJ1-6; 9 bases match TRBD1. Looked up from germline, CDR1 is MNHEY and CDR2 is SVGAGI. V lost 6 bases and J lost 10; bases outside the gene matches: 7. The CDR3 length is 14 residues. The CDR3 DNA reads TGTGCCAGCAGAGAGGGGACAGGGACGTCACCCCTCCACTTT. Protein sequence: CASREGTGTSPLHF.

The chain combines TRBV19 with TRBJ1-2, with D possibly matching TRBD1 (6 bases). CDR1 and CDR2 (germline): LNHDA, SQIVND (reference sequence). The CDR3 is 14 amino acids. Between the trimmed V and J ends, which lost 7 bases and 3 bases, there was a span of 15 bases. The CDR3 here is CASTPGGWYYGYTF. The CDR3 DNA is TGTGCCAGTACCCCGGGGGGCTGGTACTATGGCTACACCTTC.

The gene calls are TRBV10-3 and TRBJ2-7; the match to TRBD2 covers 16 bases. Germline V gene data show CDR1 as ENHRY and CDR2 as SYGVKD. V gave up 2 bases and J gave up 3 bases; unmatched junction bases: 1. The CDR3 is 16 residues long. CDR3 nucleotides: TGTGCCATCAGTGAGGGGACTAGCGGGAGGGTCTACGAGCAGTACTTC. Translation gives CAISEGTSGRVYEQYF.

The chain uses TRBV2 and TRBJ2-5; D remains ambiguous. The CDR3 loop spans 13 amino acids. V was trimmed by 8 bases and J by 5 bases, leaving 15 bases between them. Germline CDR1 is SNHLY and CDR2 is FYNNEI. DNA of the CDR3: TGTGCCAGCGGAAGAGACTCCGGGGAGACCCAGTACTTC. Encoded protein: CASGRDSGETQYF.

The chain links TRBV27 to TRBJ1-1, with D uncertain. Germline-derived CDR1 and CDR2 are MNHEY and SMNVEV (reference sequence). CDR3 size: 13 residues. With 2 bases removed from V and 3 bases from J, the gap between germline ends came to 7 bases. CDR3 amino acids: CASSLEEDTEAFF. The CDR3 DNA sequence: TGTGCCAGCAGTTTAGAGGAGGACACTGAAGCTTTCTTT.

The chain employs TRBV2 and TRBJ1-5; D perhaps matches TRBD1 (5 bases). The V end lost 7 bases, the J end lost 3 bases, and 13 bases lay between the germline ends. CDR1 SNHLY and CDR2 FYNNEI come from the germline V gene. The length of the CDR3 is 14 residues. The CDR3 nucleotides read TGTGCCAGCAATGAGAGACAGCTCAATCAGCCCCAGCATTTT. Translation: CASNERQLNQPQHF.

The chain couples TRBV28 to TRBJ2-7, with 7 bases that match TRBD1. V shed 4 bases and J 1 base; nucleotides not matched to a gene: 1. The germline gives CDR1 MDHEN, CDR2 SYDVKM. There are 13 residues in the CDR3. CDR3: CASSSTGSYEQYF. DNA for the CDR3: TGTGCCAGCAGTTCGACAGGGTCCTACGAGCAGTACTTC.

V is TRBV19 and J is TRBJ2-2, with 9 bases identical to TRBD1. The CDR3 is 17 amino acids. V lost 4 bases to trimming and J lost 1 base; unmatched junction nucleotides: 7. Per germline, CDR1 LNHDA and CDR2 SQIVND (reference sequence). CDR3 in amino acids: CASSTLRGQGNTGELFF. The CDR3 DNA reads TGTGCCAGTAGTACCCTGAGGGGACAGGGGAACACCGGGGAGCTGTTTTTT.

V is TRBV10-3 and J is TRBJ2-7; TRBD2 is a possible D gene (7 bases). CDR1 is ENHRY, CDR2 SYGVKD, per germline. The CDR3 loop spans 13 amino acids. The germline V and J ends were trimmed by 4 bases and 4 bases, with 11 bases remaining between them. CDR3 region: CAISGGGQYEQYF. The CDR3 bases are TGTGCCATCAGTGGCGGGGGCCAATACGAGCAGTACTTC.

The V call is TRBV19, the J call TRBJ2-5; 10 nucleotides align to TRBD2. This CDR3 is 15 amino acids long. The V segment lost 4 bases and the J segment 2 bases; nucleotides outside the gene matches: 4. Looked up from germline, CDR1 is LNHDA and CDR2 is SQIVND (reference sequence). DNA for the CDR3: TGTGCCAGTAGTACCAGGACTAGCGGACAAGAGACCCAGTACTTC. This encodes CASSTRTSGQETQYF.

The V call is TRBV13, the J call TRBJ2-7; TRBD2 aligns across 7 bases. Germline V gives CDR1 PRHDT, CDR2 FYEKMQ (reference sequence). The V segment lost 6 bases and the J segment 2 bases; nucleotides outside the gene matches: 4. CDR3 length: 13 amino acids. The CDR3 reads CASRREGAYEQYF. Here the CDR3 DNA reads TGTGCCAGCAGGAGGGAGGGAGCCTACGAGCAGTACTTC.

The chain has TRBV5-3 and TRBJ1-5; no clear D. TRBV5-3 qualifies as an ORF whose function is uncertain. The length of the CDR3 is 17 residues. Trimming pared 2 bases from V and 2 bases from J, leaving 17 bases between. For the CDR3, the DNA is TGTGCCAGAAGCTTAGGTACGGGGTCTGGGGGCAATCAGCCCCAGCATTTT. Its protein product is CARSLGTGSGGNQPQHF.